This record covers a single T cell receptor beta chain. Its antigen remains unidentified. CDR3 length: 12 amino acids. V lost 5 bases and J lost 1, with 8 bases in between. Germline CDR1 is GTSNPN and CDR2 is SVGIG (reference sequence). The assay was immunoSEQ multiplex PCR, and TCRdb's table has in-frame clones only and misses some. The data contain some 61,000 clones, 84% of them singletons. Time point of the sample: week 35, safety follow-up. In the vaccine, a single dose held 300 ug of the mutant IDH1 20-mer peptide, along with topical imiquimod. Eight vaccinations were given in weeks 1, 3, 5, 7, 11, 15, 19 and 23. This entry comes from a study of a mutant IDH1 vaccine in newly diagnosed glioma. About the research overall: Visits designated V12 and V13 were conducted at weeks 35 and 47, respectively.

The sequences come from PBMCs, collected from a glioma patient whose treatment included an IDH1 peptide vaccine. This sequence was found in a young man with glioma. The chain has TRBV30 and TRBJ1-1, with D tentatively TRBD1 (5 bases). The CDR3 region is CAWDRENTEAFF. CDR3 DNA sequence: TGTGCCTGGGACAGAGAGAACACTGAAGCTTTCTTT.